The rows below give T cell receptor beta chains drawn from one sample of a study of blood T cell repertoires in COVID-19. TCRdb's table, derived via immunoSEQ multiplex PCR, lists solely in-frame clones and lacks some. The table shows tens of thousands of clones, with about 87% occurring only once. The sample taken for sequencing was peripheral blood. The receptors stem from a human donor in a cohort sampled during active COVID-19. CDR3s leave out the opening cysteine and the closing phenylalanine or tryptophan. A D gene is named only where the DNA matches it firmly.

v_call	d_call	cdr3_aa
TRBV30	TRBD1	AWTRGQGIGTQY
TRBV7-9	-	ASSLAGTGSTDTQY
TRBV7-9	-	ASSSTGRGTDTQY
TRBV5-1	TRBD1	ASHGQVASYNEQF
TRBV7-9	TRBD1	ASSPTTGGQETQY
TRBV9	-	ASSDSPDSFQRGYT
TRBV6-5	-	ASSYTQKGESRAF
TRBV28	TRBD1	ASSFTQGITEAF
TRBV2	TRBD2	ASGGDCEQY
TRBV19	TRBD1	ASSTTGAGQPQH
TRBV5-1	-	ASKGEYEQF
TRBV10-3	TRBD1	AIRPGQSSGANVLT
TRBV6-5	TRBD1	ASSSFRQGGNQPQH
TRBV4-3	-	ASSQQPGAGYT
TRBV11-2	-	ASSLWGGSYEQY
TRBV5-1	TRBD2	ASSFPSGRARIQEQY
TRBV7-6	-	ASSLGHLQETQY
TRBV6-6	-	ASSYHRTGDRQPQH
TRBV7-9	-	ASSPQRTFYNEQF
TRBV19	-	ASSMGTAYNEQF
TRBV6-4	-	ASSDSEEANEQF
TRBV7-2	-	ASSLINSLVYGYT
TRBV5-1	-	ASSLGPRGGGNTEAF
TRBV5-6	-	ASSSSGTQTDTQY
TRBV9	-	ASSVNRDSSYEQY
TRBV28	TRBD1	ASTAGGSTGELF
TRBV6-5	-	ASSYGGSGTDTQY
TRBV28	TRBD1	ASSPGTGGDRFKNIQY
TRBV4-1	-	ASSQDLTGARFYGYT
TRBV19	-	ASRIPGGGIGNTIY
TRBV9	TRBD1	ASSAGGSFNEKLF
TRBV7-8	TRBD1	ASSVPATGIGNTIY
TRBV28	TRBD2	ASSPGGTSSSLTYEQY
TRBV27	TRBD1	ASRIRQGPAYEQY
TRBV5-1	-	ASSLAKGLGYNTGELF
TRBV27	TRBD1	ASSYGTGVSEAF
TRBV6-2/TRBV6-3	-	ASSYQGRGGADTQY
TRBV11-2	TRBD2	ASSLGTSGGFYNEQF
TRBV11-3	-	ASSSGPSSYNEQF
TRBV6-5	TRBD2	ATSDGGANTGELF
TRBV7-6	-	ASSQEGRGGQPQH
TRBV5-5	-	ASSLGAGNQPQH
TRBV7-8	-	ASSLERQGLDYGYT
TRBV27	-	ASSLGLGLSDTGELF
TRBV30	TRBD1	AWSGQGGYT